The 20 T cell receptor beta chains in this list originate from one sample, sequenced in a study of blood T cell repertoires in COVID-19. Libraries were prepared by immunoSEQ multiplex PCR; TCRdb keeps only in-frame clonotypes and omits some of them. The data hold about 260,000 clones, with approximately 84% observed a single time. The sequencing input was peripheral blood. These receptors were obtained from a woman of 80 years or more with acute or convalescent COVID-19.

The chain employs TRBV11-2 and TRBJ2-1, with 9 nucleotides matching TRBD1. The germline V gene has CDR1 SGHAT and CDR2 FQNNGV. CDR3 length equals 14 residues. V shed 3 bases, J shed 9 bases, and the junction held 6 bases outside the gene matches. This chain's CDR3 is CASSFAGTGIEQFF. CDR3 DNA: TGTGCCAGCAGCTTCGCCGGGACAGGGATTGAGCAGTTCTTC.

The chain combines TRBV18 with TRBJ2-3, with D perhaps matching TRBD2 (6 bases). Germline CDR1 reads KGHSH; CDR2 reads LQKENI. This CDR3 is 19 amino acids long. V dropped 3 bases and J dropped 2 bases, with 24 bases sitting between them. The CDR3: CASSPPGREATRYTDTQYF. In nucleotides, the CDR3 is TGTGCCAGCTCACCTCCGGGCAGGGAGGCCACGCGATACACAGATACGCAGTATTTT.

This clone was seen a handful of times. The J gene is TRBJ1-1, the V gene TRBV12-3 or TRBV12-4; no clear D gene. The CDR3 runs 13 residues. Trimming cost V 1 base and J 2 bases, with 5 bases left between them. The CDR3 DNA is TGTGCCAGCAGTTTAGGGCACAACACTGAAGCTTTCTTT. It translates to CASSLGHNTEAFF.

This chain's CDR3 is CSVEDRPTGGANIQYF. The CDR3 DNA is TGCAGCGTTGAAGATCGCCCGACAGGGGGCGCAAACATTCAGTACTTC. The chain employs TRBV29-1 and TRBJ2-4; 10 bases match TRBD1. The germline V gene has CDR1 SQVTM and CDR2 ANQGSEA. This CDR3 region has 16 residues. Trimming removed 0 bases from V and 6 bases from J; junction bases left unmatched: 8.

V is TRBV6-5 and J is TRBJ1-1; a possible D gene is TRBD1 (6 bases). CDR1 and CDR2 (germline): MNHEY, SVGAGI. V shed 6 bases and J shed 1 base, with 12 bases lying between them. The CDR3 runs to 14 residues. The CDR3 reads CASRVGQPNTEAFF. The CDR3 coding sequence is TGTGCCAGCAGGGTGGGACAACCGAACACTGAAGCTTTCTTT.

This rearrangement joins TRBV13 to TRBJ2-6; D possibly corresponds to TRBD1 (6 bases). Germline V lookup: CDR1 PRHDT, CDR2 FYEKMQ (reference sequence). With 0 bases removed from V and 0 bases from J, the gap between germline ends came to 18 bases. This CDR3 contains 20 residues. CDR3 nucleotides: TGTGCCAGCAGCTTAGGACAGGGCCGTGGGTCTCTCTCTGGGGCCAACGTCCTGACTTTC. Protein product: CASSLGQGRGSLSGANVLTF.

The chain is built from TRBV27 and TRBJ1-1, with 8 positions matching TRBD1. The V gene's germline CDR1 is MNHEY and CDR2 SMNVEV (reference sequence). The V segment lost 4 bases and the J segment 2 bases; nucleotides outside the gene matches: 6. This CDR3 has 15 amino acids. For the CDR3, the DNA is TGTGCCAGCAGTTCTTGGGACAGGTCCAACACTGAAGCTTTCTTT. Encoded protein: CASSSWDRSNTEAFF.

J is TRBJ2-3 and V is TRBV6-5; D not resolved. This CDR3 is built from 13 residues. Germline CDR1 reads MNHEY; CDR2 reads SVGAGI. V shed 6 bases and J shed 2 bases, with 9 bases lying between them. CDR3 nucleotide sequence: TGTGCCAGCAGCCGCGGTCTCACAGATACGCAGTATTTT. Translation: CASSRGLTDTQYF.

CDR3 nucleotides: TGTGCCAGCAGTTTTAGGGGGATTCGGCAGCCCCAGCATTTT. This gives the protein CASSFRGIRQPQHF. The chain joins TRBV28 to TRBJ1-5, with a weak D call TRBD1 (6 bases). The V end lost 3 bases, the J end lost 7 bases, and 13 bases lay between the germline ends. CDR1 is MDHEN, CDR2 SYDVKM, per germline. This CDR3 region has 14 residues.

The genes are TRBV2 and TRBJ1-5, with D hard to call. The CDR3 contains 14 residues. Germline V gives CDR1 SNHLY, CDR2 FYNNEI. The V and J ends lost 8 bases and 2 bases respectively, with 13 bases between them. The CDR3 DNA sequence: TGTGCCAGCTCGAGGGCTCCAGGCAATCAGCCCCAGCATTTT. Amino acid sequence: CASSRAPGNQPQHF. Drawing the rest from reference TRBV2 and TRBJ1-5, the complete variable domain is EPEVTQTPSHQVTQMGQEVILRCVPISNHLYFYWYRQILGQKVEFLVSFYNNEISEKSEIFDDQFSVERPDGSNFTLKIRSTKLEDSAMYFCASSRAPGNQPQHFGDGTRLSIL.

The J gene is TRBJ1-2, the V gene TRBV5-4; D is unresolved. V lost 0 bases to trimming and J lost 5 bases, with 8 bases between them. This CDR3 spans 13 amino acids. Germline CDR1 SGHNT, CDR2 YYREEE (reference sequence). DNA of the CDR3: TGTGCCAGCAGCTTGGGGCAGGATTATGGCTACACCTTC. This translates into CASSLGQDYGYTF.

This clone appeared once. The V call is TRBV19, the J call TRBJ1-2; no clear D gene. CDR1 and CDR2 (germline): LNHDA, SQIVND (reference sequence). The CDR3 has 14 amino acids. V was pared by 6 bases and J by 4 bases, with 15 bases between. In DNA, the CDR3 is TGTGCCAGTAGCCTACCCTCGGCTAGCTATGGCTACACCTTC. Translated: CASSLPSASYGYTF.

V usage is TRBV10-3 and J usage is TRBJ2-7, with TRBD1 identical over 7 bases. Unmatched junction bases numbered 3, after V lost 5 bases and J lost 5 bases. This CDR3 has 12 amino acids. Germline V gene sequence: CDR1 ENHRY, CDR2 SYGVKD. CDR3 sequence reads: CAISPTGDEQYF. In DNA form, the CDR3 reads TGTGCCATCAGTCCTACAGGGGACGAGCAGTACTTC.

This chain links TRBV5-5 with TRBJ1-1; a possible D gene is TRBD1 (6 bases). This CDR3 has 17 residues. Germline V lookup: CDR1 SGHKS, CDR2 YYEKEE (reference sequence). V was cut by 0 bases and J by 0 bases, with 15 bases left in between. CDR3 loop: CASSLGASQGLNTEAFF. CDR3 nucleotides: TGTGCCAGCAGCTTGGGGGCATCACAGGGACTGAACACTGAAGCTTTCTTT.

The V call is TRBV6-6, the J call TRBJ2-7; 8 bases match TRBD2. This CDR3 has 15 amino acids. V was clipped by 6 bases and J by 6 bases; unmatched bases: 13. Per the germline V gene, CDR1 is MNHNY and CDR2 is SVGAGI (reference sequence). CDR3 protein: CASSPRLAQRLEQYF. In nucleotides, the CDR3 is TGTGCCAGCAGCCCCCGACTAGCGCAGCGCCTCGAGCAGTACTTC.

The V call is TRBV14, the J call TRBJ2-1, with 11 bases identical to TRBD2. Germline CDR1 reads SGHDN; CDR2 reads FVKESK. CDR3 size: 17 residues. V lost 4 bases and J lost 5; bases outside the gene matches: 10. The CDR3 is CASSPYRTSGSDNEQFF. CDR3 bases: TGTGCCAGCAGCCCCTACCGAACTAGCGGGAGTGACAATGAGCAGTTCTTC.

The rearrangement joins TRBV5-1 to TRBJ2-6; D ambiguous. V gave up 6 bases and J gave up 2 bases, with 9 bases separating them. In germline, CDR1 is SGHRS, CDR2 YFSETQ. This CDR3 is built from 14 residues. CDR3 in DNA: TGCGCCAGCAACGGGTTGGCTGGGGCCAACGTCCTGACTTTC. Protein: CASNGLAGANVLTF.

This clone has a single count. This chain connects TRBV6-1 to TRBJ1-1; 7 bases are shared with TRBD1. This CDR3 has 17 amino acids. Germline assignment: CDR1 MNHNS and CDR2 SASEGT. Trimming cost V 4 bases and J 1 base; bases outside gene matches: 12. CDR3 in amino acids: CASSAGTAFGWNTEAFF. The CDR3 DNA reads TGTGCCAGCAGTGCCGGGACAGCCTTCGGGTGGAACACTGAAGCTTTCTTT.

J is TRBJ1-4 and V is TRBV4-3; tentative D call: TRBD1 (6 bases). V gave up 0 bases and J gave up 6 bases, with 14 bases separating them. CDR1 LGHNA and CDR2 YSLEER come from the germline V gene. CDR3 length: 16 residues. The CDR3 region has the DNA TGCGCCAGCAGCCAAGATCACGGGGGGCGCCATGAAAAACTGTTTTTT. This sequence encodes CASSQDHGGRHEKLFF.

The chain carries TRBV4-2 and TRBJ1-1; TRBD1 is a possible D gene (6 bases). CDR1 is LGHNA and CDR2 is YNFKEQ in the germline V gene. The CDR3 has 15 residues. V dropped 4 bases and J dropped 0 bases, with 12 bases sitting between them. The CDR3 loop is CASSPRQEMNTEAFF. The CDR3 DNA reads TGTGCCAGCAGCCCCCGACAGGAGATGAACACTGAAGCTTTCTTT.